This paragraph reports one T cell receptor beta chain. Per the study methods: Cell counts per sample came from amplifying reference gene primers. The method was immunoSEQ multiplex PCR; TCRdb's version includes in-frame clones alone and lacks a portion of them. The DNA gave D and trimming, while V, J and clone size come from that table. This sample yields about 82,000 clones, of which roughly 78% are seen a single time; 35% to 40% belongs to the top ten. The CDR3 sequence is 14 residues long. Trimming removed 2 bases at V and 6 bases at J, with 10 bases between. Looked up from germline, CDR1 is MNHEY and CDR2 is SVGAGI. This sample is drawn from a study of blood T cell repertoires in COVID-19. Study-wide background: PBMCs, B-cell-depleted T cells, or T cells were the source of the cDNA or gDNA that made up the material.

The source is a man in his 60s with COVID-19, enrolled during active disease. The gene calls are TRBV6-5 and TRBJ1-4; the D is unclear. Sequencing was carried out using peripheral blood. CDR3 in amino acids: CASSYDRVDEKLFF. CDR3 coding DNA: TGTGCCAGCAGTTACGACCGGGTTGATGAAAAACTGTTTTTT.